This TCR beta chain was profiled in a study of cytomegalovirus exposure and HLA in healthy donors. Regarding the study as a whole: Differences between HLA loci emerged in a later analysis of TCR association rates, with DRB1 most and HLA-C fewest. Owing to their indistinguishability, certain V segments, notably TRBV6-2 and TRBV6-3, were excluded. A missense DCLRE1C variant was associated with V- and J-gene trimming of TCR beta chains in a later analysis, and an independent cohort replicated the association.

The CDR3 contains 13 residues. Germline V lookup: CDR1 MNHNS, CDR2 SASEGT. The V end was cut by 4 bases, the J end by 1 base, with 7 bases between. 13 Jbeta primers and 60 Vbeta primers were used for the PCR. The protocol was immunoSEQ multiplex PCR, while the TCRdb copy is restricted to in-frame clones and leaves out a portion. The data show about 110,000 clones, roughly 69% seen once. Remarks on this clone: Its antigen is unidentified.

Sequenced: PBMCs. The chain combines TRBV6-1 with TRBJ1-1; D unclear. The receptor comes from a woman in her thirties in good health and CMV-seronegative. CDR3: CASSGPWNTEAFF. CDR3 DNA: TGTGCCAGCAGTGGGCCCTGGAACACTGAAGCTTTCTTT.